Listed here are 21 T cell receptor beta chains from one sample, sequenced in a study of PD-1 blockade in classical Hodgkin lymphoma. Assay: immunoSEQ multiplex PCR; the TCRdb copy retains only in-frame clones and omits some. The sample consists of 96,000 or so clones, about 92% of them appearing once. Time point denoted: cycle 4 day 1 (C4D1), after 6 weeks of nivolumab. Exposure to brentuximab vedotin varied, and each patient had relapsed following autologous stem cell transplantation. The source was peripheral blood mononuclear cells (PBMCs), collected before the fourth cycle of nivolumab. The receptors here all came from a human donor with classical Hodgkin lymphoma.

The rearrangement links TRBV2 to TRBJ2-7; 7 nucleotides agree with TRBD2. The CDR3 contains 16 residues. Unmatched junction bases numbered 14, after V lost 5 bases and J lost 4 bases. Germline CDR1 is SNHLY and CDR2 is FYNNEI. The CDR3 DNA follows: TGTGCCAGCAGTATCTATGGGGGAGGGCTCCGGTACGAGCAGTACTTC. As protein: CASSIYGGGLRYEQYF.

The CDR3 loop reads CASSYTGPHYEQYF. The CDR3 nucleotides are TGTGCCAGCAGTTACACCGGTCCTCACTACGAGCAGTACTTC. The chain joins TRBV6-5 to TRBJ2-7; no definite D call. CDR1 MNHEY and CDR2 SVGAGI come from the germline V gene. Trimming pared 2 bases from V and 3 bases from J, leaving 11 bases between. The CDR3 sequence is 14 residues long.

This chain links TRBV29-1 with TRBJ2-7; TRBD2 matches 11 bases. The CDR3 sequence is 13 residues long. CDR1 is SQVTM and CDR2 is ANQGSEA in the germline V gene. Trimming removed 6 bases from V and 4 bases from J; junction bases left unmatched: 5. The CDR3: CSVETSGVYEQYF. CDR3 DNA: TGCAGCGTCGAGACTAGCGGGGTATACGAGCAGTACTTC.

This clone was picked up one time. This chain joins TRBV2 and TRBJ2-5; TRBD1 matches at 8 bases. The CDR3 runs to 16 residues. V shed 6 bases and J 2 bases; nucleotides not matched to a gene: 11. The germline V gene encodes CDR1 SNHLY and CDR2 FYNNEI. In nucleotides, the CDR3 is TGTGCCAGCAGCGGACAGGGCCTATGGTTACAAGAGACCCAGTACTTC. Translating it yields CASSGQGLWLQETQYF. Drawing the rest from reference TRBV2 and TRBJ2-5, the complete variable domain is EPEVTQTPSHQVTQMGQEVILRCVPISNHLYFYWYRQILGQKVEFLVSFYNNEISEKSEIFDDQFSVERPDGSNFTLKIRSTKLEDSAMYFCASSGQGLWLQETQYFGPGTRLLVL.

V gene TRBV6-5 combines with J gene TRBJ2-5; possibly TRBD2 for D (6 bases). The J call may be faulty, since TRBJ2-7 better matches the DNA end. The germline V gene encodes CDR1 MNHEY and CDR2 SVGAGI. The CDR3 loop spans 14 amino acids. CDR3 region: CASSYFGGSYEQYF. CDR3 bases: TGTGCCAGCAGTTACTTCGGGGGCTCCTACGAGCAGTACTTC.

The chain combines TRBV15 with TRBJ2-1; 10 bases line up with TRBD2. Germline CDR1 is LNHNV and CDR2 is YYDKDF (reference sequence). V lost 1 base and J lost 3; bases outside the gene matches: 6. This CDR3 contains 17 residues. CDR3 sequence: CATSRVGLAENYNEQFF. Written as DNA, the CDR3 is TGTGCCACCAGCAGAGTAGGACTAGCGGAAAACTACAATGAGCAGTTCTTC.

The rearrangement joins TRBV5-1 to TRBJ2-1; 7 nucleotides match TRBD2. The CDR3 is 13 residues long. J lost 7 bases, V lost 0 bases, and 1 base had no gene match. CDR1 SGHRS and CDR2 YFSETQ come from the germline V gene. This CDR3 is CASSLAGGNEQFF. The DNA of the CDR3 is TGCGCCAGCAGCTTGGCGGGAGGAAATGAGCAGTTCTTC.

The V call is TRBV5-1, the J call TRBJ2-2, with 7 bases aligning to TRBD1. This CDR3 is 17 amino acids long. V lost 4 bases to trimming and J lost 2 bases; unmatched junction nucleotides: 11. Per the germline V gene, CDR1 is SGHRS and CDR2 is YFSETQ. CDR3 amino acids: CASSREPGGANTGELFF. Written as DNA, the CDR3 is TGCGCCAGCAGCCGAGAACCAGGGGGAGCAAACACCGGGGAGCTGTTTTTT.

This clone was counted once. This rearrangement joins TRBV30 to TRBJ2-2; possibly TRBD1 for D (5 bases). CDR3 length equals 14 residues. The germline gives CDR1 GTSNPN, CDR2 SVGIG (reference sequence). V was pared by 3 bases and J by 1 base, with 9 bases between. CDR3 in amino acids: CAWRSGQNTGELFF. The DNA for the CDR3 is TGTGCCTGGAGATCCGGACAGAACACCGGGGAGCTGTTTTTT.

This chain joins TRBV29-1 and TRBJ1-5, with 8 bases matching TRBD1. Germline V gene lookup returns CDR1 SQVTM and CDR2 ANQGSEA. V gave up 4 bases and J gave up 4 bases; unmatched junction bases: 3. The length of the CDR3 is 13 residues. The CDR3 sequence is CSVGQGANQPQHF. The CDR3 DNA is TGCAGCGTTGGTCAGGGGGCAAATCAGCCCCAGCATTTT.

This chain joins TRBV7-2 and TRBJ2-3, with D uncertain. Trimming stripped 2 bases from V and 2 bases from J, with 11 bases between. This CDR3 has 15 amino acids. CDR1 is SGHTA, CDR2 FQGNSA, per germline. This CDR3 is CASSLRLASTDTQYF. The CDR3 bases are TGTGCCAGCAGCTTAAGGCTGGCCTCCACAGATACGCAGTATTTT.

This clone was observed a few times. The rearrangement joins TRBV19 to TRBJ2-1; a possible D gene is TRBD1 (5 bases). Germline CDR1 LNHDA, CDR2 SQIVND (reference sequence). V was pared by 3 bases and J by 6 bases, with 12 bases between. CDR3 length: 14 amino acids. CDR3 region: CASSIQARVNEQFF. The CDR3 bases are TGTGCCAGTAGTATTCAAGCCAGGGTCAATGAGCAGTTCTTC. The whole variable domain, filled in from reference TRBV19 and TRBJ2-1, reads DGGITQSPKYLFRKEGQNVTLSCEQNLNHDAMYWYRQDPGQGLRLIYYSQIVNDFQKGDIAEGYSVSREKKESFPLTVTSAQKNPTAFYLCASSIQARVNEQFFGPGTRLTVL.

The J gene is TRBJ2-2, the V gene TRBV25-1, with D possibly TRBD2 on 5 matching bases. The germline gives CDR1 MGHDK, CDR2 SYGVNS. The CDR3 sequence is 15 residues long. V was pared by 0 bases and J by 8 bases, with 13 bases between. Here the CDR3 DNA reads TGTGCCAGCAGTGAATATCCGACTACCCCTGGGGAGCTGTTTTTT. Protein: CASSEYPTTPGELFF.

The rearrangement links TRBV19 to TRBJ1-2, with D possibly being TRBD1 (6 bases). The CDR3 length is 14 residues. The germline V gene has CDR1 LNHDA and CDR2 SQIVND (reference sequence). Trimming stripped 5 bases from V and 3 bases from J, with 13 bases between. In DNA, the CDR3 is TGTGCCAGTAGTTCAGAGGGGGTCTACTATGGCTACACCTTC. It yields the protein CASSSEGVYYGYTF.

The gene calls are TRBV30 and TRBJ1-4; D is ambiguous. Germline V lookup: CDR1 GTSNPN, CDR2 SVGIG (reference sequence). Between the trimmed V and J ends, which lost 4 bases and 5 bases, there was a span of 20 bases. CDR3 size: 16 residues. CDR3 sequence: CAWTFGGTGPNEKLFF. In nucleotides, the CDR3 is TGTGCCTGGACCTTCGGCGGAACCGGACCCAATGAAAAACTGTTTTTT. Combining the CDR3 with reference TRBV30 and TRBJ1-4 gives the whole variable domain SQTIHQWPATLVQPVGSPLSLECTVEGTSNPNLYWYRQAAGRGLQLLFYSVGIGQISSEVPQNLSASRPQDRQFILSSKKLLLSDSGFYLCAWTFGGTGPNEKLFFGSGTQLSVL.

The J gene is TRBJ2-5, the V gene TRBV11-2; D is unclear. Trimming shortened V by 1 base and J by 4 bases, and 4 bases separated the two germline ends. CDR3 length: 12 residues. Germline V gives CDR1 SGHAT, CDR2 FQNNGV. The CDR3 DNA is TGTGCCAGCAGCTTAGTTGGAGAGACCCAGTACTTC. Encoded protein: CASSLVGETQYF.

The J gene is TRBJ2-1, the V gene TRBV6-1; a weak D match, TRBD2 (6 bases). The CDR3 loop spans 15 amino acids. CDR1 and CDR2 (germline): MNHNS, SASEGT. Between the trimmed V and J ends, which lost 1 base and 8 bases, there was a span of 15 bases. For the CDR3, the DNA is TGTGCCAGCAGTGAAGGAGTGGGAGGCTTCGATGAGCAGTTCTTC. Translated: CASSEGVGGFDEQFF.

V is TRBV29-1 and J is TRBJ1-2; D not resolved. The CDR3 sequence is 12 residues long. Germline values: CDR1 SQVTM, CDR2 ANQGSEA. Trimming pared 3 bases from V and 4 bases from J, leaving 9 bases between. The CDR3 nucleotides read TGCAGCGTTGATCGACCCGTCTATGGCTACACCTTC. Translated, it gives CSVDRPVYGYTF.

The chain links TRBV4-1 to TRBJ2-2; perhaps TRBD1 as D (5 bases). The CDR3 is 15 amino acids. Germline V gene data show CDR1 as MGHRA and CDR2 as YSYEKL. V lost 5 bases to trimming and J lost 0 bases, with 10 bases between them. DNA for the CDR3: TGCGCCAGCAGCACAGGATCCGCGAACACCGGGGAGCTGTTTTTT. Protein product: CASSTGSANTGELFF.

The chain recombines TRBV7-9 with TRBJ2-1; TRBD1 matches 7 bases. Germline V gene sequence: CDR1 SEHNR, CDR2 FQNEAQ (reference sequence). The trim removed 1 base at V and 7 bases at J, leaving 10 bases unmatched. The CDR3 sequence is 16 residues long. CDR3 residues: CASSLVGQAHANEQFF. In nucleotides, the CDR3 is TGTGCCAGCAGCTTAGTTGGACAGGCCCACGCTAATGAGCAGTTCTTC.

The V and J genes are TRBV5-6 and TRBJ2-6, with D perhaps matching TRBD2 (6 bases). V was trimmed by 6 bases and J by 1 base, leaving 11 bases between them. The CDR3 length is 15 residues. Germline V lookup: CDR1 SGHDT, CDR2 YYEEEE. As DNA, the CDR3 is TGTGCCAGCACTCGGGACTTATCTGGGGCCAACGTCCTGACTTTC. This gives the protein CASTRDLSGANVLTF.